The present TCR beta chain was sequenced within a study of shared clonotypes between healthy human individuals. The healthy adult donors were HIV-negative and reported no recent acute infections or vaccinations. For this clone: Its target is unknown.

The sorted-subset replicate PCRs were given about 200 ng DNA, which is 25,000 to 35,000 T cell genomes. The method was immunoSEQ multiplex PCR; TCRdb's version includes in-frame clones alone and lacks a portion of them. This repertoire shows 2 million to 3 million clones, roughly 93% found once; its top ten account for 0.36%. Overall study findings and caveats: Unshared clonotypes carried lower generation probabilities than those common to all four donors.

Trimming stripped 5 bases from V and 9 bases from J, with 20 bases between. This CDR3 comprises 15 residues. CDR1 is KGHSH and CDR2 is LQKENI in the germline V gene. Sequencing was done on a sample of naive CD4+ T cells from PBMCs. Noted subset: CD45RA+ positively selected. The clonotype comes from a man in his late teens or twenties in good health. Some clones in this sample may be carry-over from other donors' samples. The chain is built from TRBV18 and TRBJ1-3; D gene ambiguous. The CDR3 DNA sequence: TGTGCCAGCTCAACTACTACACGGAACGCTGGCACCATATATTTT. This codes for CASSTTTRNAGTIYF.